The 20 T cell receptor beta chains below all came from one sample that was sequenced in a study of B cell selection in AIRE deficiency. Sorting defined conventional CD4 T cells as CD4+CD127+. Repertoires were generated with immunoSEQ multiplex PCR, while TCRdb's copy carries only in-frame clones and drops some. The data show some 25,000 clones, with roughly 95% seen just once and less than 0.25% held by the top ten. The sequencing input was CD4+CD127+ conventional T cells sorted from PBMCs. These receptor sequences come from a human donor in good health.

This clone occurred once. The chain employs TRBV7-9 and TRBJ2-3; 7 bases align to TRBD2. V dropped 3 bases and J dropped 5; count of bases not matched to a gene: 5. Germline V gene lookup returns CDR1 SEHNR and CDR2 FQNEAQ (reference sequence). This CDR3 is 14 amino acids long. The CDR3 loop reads CASSFTSAGDTQYF. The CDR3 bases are TGTGCCAGCAGCTTTACTAGCGCCGGAGATACGCAGTATTTT. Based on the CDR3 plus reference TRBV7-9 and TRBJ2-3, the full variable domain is DTGVSQNPRHKITKRGQNVTFRCDPISEHNRLYWYRQTLGQGPEFLTYFQNEAQLEKSRLLSDRFSAERPKGSFSTLEIQRTEQGDSAMYLCASSFTSAGDTQYFGPGTRLTVL.

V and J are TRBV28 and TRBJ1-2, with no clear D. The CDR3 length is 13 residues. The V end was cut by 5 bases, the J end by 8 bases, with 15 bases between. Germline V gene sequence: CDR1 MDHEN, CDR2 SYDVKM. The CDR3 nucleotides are TGTGCCAGCAGTCCAACCGGCGGCCTCGGCTACACCTTC. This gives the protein CASSPTGGLGYTF.

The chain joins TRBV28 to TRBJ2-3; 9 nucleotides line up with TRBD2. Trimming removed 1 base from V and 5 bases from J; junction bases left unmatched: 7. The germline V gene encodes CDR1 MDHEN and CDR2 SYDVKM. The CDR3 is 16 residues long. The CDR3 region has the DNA TGTGCCAGCAGTTTATCGGTAGCGGGAGTGTTAGATACGCAGTATTTT. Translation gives CASSLSVAGVLDTQYF.

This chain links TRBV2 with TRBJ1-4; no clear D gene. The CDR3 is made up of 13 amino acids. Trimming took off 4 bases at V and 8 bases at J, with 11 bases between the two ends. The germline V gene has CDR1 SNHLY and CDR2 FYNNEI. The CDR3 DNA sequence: TGTGCCAGCAGTGTCAACCTCGGGGAAAAACTGTTTTTT. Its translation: CASSVNLGEKLFF.

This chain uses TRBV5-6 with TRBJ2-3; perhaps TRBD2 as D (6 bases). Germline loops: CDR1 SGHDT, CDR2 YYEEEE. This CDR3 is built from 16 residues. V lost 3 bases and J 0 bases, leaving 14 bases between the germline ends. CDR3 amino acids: CASSWTAGTSTDTQYF. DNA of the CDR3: TGTGCCAGCAGCTGGACCGCGGGGACTAGCACAGATACGCAGTATTTT. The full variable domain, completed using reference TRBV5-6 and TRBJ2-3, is DAGVTQSPTHLIKTRGQQVTLRCSPKSGHDTVSWYQQALGQGPQFIFQYYEEEERQRGNFPDRFSGHQFPNYSSELNVNALLLGDSALYLCASSWTAGTSTDTQYFGPGTRLTVL.

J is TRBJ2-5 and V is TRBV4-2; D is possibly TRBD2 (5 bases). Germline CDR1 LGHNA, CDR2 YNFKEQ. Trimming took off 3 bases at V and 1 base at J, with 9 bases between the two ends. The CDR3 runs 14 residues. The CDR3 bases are TGTGCCAGCAGCCATGGACTCCTCCAAGAGACCCAGTACTTC. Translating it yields CASSHGLLQETQYF.

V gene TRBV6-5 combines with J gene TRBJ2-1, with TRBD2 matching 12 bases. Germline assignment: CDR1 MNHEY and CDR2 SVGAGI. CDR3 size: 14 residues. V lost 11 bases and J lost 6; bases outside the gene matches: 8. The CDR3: CAVRTSGKGNEQFF. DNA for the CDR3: TGTGCCGTTCGGACTAGCGGGAAGGGCAATGAGCAGTTCTTC.

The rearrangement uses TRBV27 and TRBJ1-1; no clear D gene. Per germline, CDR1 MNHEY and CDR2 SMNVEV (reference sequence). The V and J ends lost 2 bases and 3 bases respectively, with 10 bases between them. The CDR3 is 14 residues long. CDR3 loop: CASSLRSRYTEAFF. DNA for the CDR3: TGTGCCAGCAGTTTAAGGTCAAGGTACACTGAAGCTTTCTTT.

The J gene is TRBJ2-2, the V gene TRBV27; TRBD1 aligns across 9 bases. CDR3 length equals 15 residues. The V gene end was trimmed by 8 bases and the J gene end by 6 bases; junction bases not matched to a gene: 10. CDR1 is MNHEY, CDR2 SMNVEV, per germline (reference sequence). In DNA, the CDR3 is TGTGCCAGCGGCGCCGGGACAGGGTACGCCGGGGAGCTGTTTTTT. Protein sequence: CASGAGTGYAGELFF.

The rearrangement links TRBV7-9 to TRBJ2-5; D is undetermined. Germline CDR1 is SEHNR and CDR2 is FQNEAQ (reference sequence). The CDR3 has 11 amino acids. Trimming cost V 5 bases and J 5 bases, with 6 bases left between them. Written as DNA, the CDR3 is TGTGCCAGCAGCACCCCGGAGACCCAGTACTTC. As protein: CASSTPETQYF.

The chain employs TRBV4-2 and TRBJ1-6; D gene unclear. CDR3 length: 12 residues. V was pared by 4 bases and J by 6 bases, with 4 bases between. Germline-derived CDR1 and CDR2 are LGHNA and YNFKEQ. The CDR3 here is CASSPSNSPLHF. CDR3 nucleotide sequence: TGTGCCAGCAGCCCTTCTAATTCACCCCTCCACTTT.

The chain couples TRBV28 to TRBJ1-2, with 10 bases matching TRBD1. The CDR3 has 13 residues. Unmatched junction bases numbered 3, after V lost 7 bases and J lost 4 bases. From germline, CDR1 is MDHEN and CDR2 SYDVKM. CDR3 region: CASTRTGGYGYTF. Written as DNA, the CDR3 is TGTGCCAGCACCAGGACAGGGGGCTATGGCTACACCTTC.

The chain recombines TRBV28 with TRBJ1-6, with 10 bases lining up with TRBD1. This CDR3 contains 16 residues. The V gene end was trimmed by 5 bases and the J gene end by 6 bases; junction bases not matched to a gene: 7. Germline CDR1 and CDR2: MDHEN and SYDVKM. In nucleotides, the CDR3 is TGTGCCAGCAGTAACCGGGACAGGGGTAGTAATTCACCCCTCCACTTT. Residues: CASSNRDRGSNSPLHF.

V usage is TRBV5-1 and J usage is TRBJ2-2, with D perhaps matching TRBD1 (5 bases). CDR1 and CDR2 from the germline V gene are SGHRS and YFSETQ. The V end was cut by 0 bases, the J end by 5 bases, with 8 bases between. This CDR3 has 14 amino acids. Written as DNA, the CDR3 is TGCGCCAGCAGCTTGGGGGGCGCAACCGGGGAGCTGTTTTTT. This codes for CASSLGGATGELFF.

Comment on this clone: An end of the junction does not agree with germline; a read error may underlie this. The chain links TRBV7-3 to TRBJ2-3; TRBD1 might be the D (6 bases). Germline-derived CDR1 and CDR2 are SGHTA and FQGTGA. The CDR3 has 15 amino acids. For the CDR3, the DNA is TGTGCCAGCAGCTTAACGGGACAACCCACAGATAGGCAGTATTTT. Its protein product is CASSLTGQPTDRQYF.

Here the CDR3 reads CASRAGNYEQYF. DNA for the CDR3: TGTGCCAGCAGGGCCGGGAACTACGAGCAGTACTTC. The chain recombines TRBV2 with TRBJ2-7; D might be TRBD2 (5 bases). The germline V and J ends were trimmed by 6 bases and 3 bases, with 9 bases remaining between them. Germline values: CDR1 SNHLY, CDR2 FYNNEI. This CDR3 comprises 12 residues.

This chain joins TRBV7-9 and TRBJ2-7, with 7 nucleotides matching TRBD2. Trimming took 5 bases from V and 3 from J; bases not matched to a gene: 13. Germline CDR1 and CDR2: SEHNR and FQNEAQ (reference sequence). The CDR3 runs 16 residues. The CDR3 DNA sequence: TGTGCCAGCAGCCGCGGGTCTAGCGGCTCGGGCTACGAGCAGTACTTC. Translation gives CASSRGSSGSGYEQYF.

CDR3 DNA sequence: TGTGCCAGCAGTGGGTACCCCGGGGCCCACTGGGAGCAGTACTTC. Translating it yields CASSGYPGAHWEQYF. J is TRBJ2-7 and V is TRBV6-1; D tentatively reads TRBD1 or TRBD2 (5 bases each). The germline V gene encodes CDR1 MNHNS and CDR2 SASEGT. The CDR3 covers 15 residues. The V gene lost 4 bases and the J gene lost 7 bases, with 20 bases spanning the gap.

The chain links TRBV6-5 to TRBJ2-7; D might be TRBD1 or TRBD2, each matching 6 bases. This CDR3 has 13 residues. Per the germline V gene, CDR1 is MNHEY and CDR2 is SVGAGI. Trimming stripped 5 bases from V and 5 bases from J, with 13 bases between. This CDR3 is CASSRKGGNEQYF. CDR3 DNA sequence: TGTGCCAGCAGTCGAAAAGGGGGGAACGAGCAGTACTTC.

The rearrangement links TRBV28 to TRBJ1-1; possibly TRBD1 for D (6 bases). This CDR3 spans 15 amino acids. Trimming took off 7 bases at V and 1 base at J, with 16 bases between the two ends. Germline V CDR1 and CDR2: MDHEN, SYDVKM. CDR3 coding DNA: TGTGCCAGCACTTACAGGGCGCGGAGGAACACTGAAGCTTTCTTT. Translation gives CASTYRARRNTEAFF.